What follows is one T cell receptor (beta chain) and its context. Cases classed as stable hyperthyroidism had no ophthalmopathy within 18 months of follow-up. The sample comes from a study of Graves' ophthalmopathy and Graves' hyperthyroidism. Looking at the study overall: No treatment had been given when peripheral blood was collected at initial diagnosis.

CDR3 length: 15 amino acids. CDR1 LGHDT and CDR2 YNNKEL come from the germline V gene (reference sequence). The ends were cut back, 0 bases at V and 4 bases at J, with 10 bases in the middle. The authors amplified TCR beta CDR3 regions, and they did so from RNA transcripts for repertoire sequencing. After a first-round RT-PCR with HTBI primers, a second-round multiplex PCR was run. TCRdb re-called the multiplex PCR reads with MiXCR, one entry per CDR3 protein. The table has about 620,000 distinct CDR3 sequences, roughly 20% seen once; the top ten hold approximately 7%. The sample taken for sequencing was peripheral blood. The source of this sequence is a woman aged 18-29 years with stable Graves' hyperthyroidism. Some clones in this sample may be carry-over from other donors' samples. This chain uses TRBV3-1 with TRBJ1-5; no firm D call. The CDR3 DNA is TGTGCCAGCAGCCAAGATCTGGCAGATAATCAGCCCCAGCATTTT. As protein: CASSQDLADNQPQHF.